The clone carrying this T cell receptor (beta chain) turned up a few times. The antigen remains unidentified. This entry comes from a study of cytomegalovirus exposure and HLA in healthy donors. At the level of the study: Membership in the Caucasian-associated ancestry cluster was found for 75% to 90% of fewer than 450 genotyped donors. Overall study findings and caveats: Many donors shared some public TCRs, even though most TCR sequences were rare.

V dropped 6 bases and J dropped 0 bases, with 8 bases sitting between them. CDR1 MNHNS and CDR2 SASEGT come from the germline V gene. The CDR3 has 13 amino acids. The PCR had 60 Vbeta and 13 Jbeta primers. The repertoire was sequenced with immunoSEQ multiplex PCR; TCRdb's copy has only in-frame clones and lacks some. The sample yields over 150,000 clones, around four fifths seen once. The chain links TRBV6-1 to TRBJ1-1, with D possibly TRBD1 on 6 matching bases. Sequenced input: PBMCs. The clonotype comes from a woman in her fifties or sixties in good health and CMV-seronegative. The CDR3 DNA reads TGTGCCAGCAGGGACAGACTGAACACTGAAGCTTTCTTT. Residues: CASRDRLNTEAFF.